The 16 T cell receptor beta chains below all came from one sample that was sequenced in a study of regulatory T cells in long-lasting Graves disease. iRepertoire HTBI primers and Arm-PCR of CDR3 regions built TCR beta libraries. MiXCR, run by TCRdb on the multiplex PCR reads, gives a single entry per CDR3 protein. The repertoire has more than 300,000 distinct CDR3 sequences, around 16% of them found once; the top ten carry over 20%. Time point noted: newly diagnosed GD, antithyroid drugs for less than 3 months. Construction of the TCR library relied on RNA isolated from PBMCs. This sample was shared with a second study, whose subject was T cells in Graves' hyperthyroidism and ophthalmopathy.

The sample here was peripheral blood mononuclear cells (PBMCs), taken at new diagnosis, from a patient treated with antithyroid drugs. The receptors derive from a woman aged 18-29 years with Graves disease.

This clonotype was counted only a few times. V gene TRBV9 combines with J gene TRBJ1-3; D is unresolved. The germline CDR1 and CDR2 sequences are SGDLS and YYNGEE. The CDR3 loop spans 14 amino acids. V lost 7 bases, J lost 0 bases, and 11 bases lay in between. The CDR3 spells CASSFQRSGNTIYF. In DNA, the CDR3 is TGTGCCAGCTCCTTCCAGCGCTCTGGAAACACCATATATTTT.

This clonotype was counted at least ten times. J is TRBJ2-5 and V is TRBV15; 9 bases line up with TRBD1. The CDR3 length is 13 residues. V was clipped by 5 bases and J by 3 bases; unmatched bases: 1. The V gene's germline CDR1 is LNHNV and CDR2 YYDKDF (reference sequence). CDR3 nucleotides: TGTGCCACCAGCCGGGACAGGGAAGAGACCCAGTACTTC. Encoded protein: CATSRDREETQYF.

This clonotype was detected many times. The chain joins TRBV14 to TRBJ2-1; a weak D match, TRBD2 (5 bases). CDR3 size: 13 residues. V lost 4 bases and J 6 bases, leaving 10 bases between the germline ends. Germline CDR1 SGHDN, CDR2 FVKESK. The DNA of the CDR3 is TGTGCCAGCAGCCGAGCGGACCTCAATGAGCAGTTCTTC. Translating it yields CASSRADLNEQFF.

This clonotype was observed many times. The genes are TRBV28 and TRBJ1-2, with no clear D. Germline assignment: CDR1 MDHEN and CDR2 SYDVKM. With 5 bases removed from V and 0 bases from J, the gap between germline ends came to 10 bases. The CDR3 is 14 amino acids. The DNA for the CDR3 is TGTGCCAGCAGTCCCGATCCAGCTAACTATGGCTACACCTTC. This translates into CASSPDPANYGYTF.

This clonotype showed up many times. This chain joins TRBV20-1 and TRBJ2-5, with TRBD2 matching over 8 bases. The CDR3 extends over 15 amino acids. CDR1 DFQATT and CDR2 SNEGSKA come from the germline V gene (reference sequence). The V gene end was trimmed by 2 bases and the J gene end by 5 bases; junction bases not matched to a gene: 10. The CDR3 coding sequence is TGCAGTGCTAGATCCAGCGGGAGTCTCGGGGAGACCCAGTACTTC. It translates to CSARSSGSLGETQYF.

This clonotype showed up many times. The V gene is TRBV20-1, the J gene TRBJ1-5, with 8 bases aligning to TRBD1. Trimming at V came to 6 bases and at J to 11 bases, leaving 12 bases not matched to a gene. The germline V gene has CDR1 DFQATT and CDR2 SNEGSKA (reference sequence). The CDR3 has 13 amino acids. The CDR3 region has the DNA TGCAGTGCCGTAAACAGGGGGTATTGGGCCCAGCATTTT. Its protein is CSAVNRGYWAQHF.

This clonotype has just a few counts. J is TRBJ1-1 and V is TRBV10-3, with D tentatively TRBD1 (6 bases). Germline loops: CDR1 ENHRY, CDR2 SYGVKD. This CDR3 is 14 amino acids long. The V and J ends lost 7 bases and 10 bases respectively, with 22 bases between them. The CDR3 nucleotides are TGTGCCATCACCGAAGGACTAAACAGGGAAGGAGCTTTCTTT. This codes for CAITEGLNREGAFF.

In this sample, this clonotype turned up many times. This sequence joins TRBV5-1 and TRBJ2-7; 9 nucleotides agree with TRBD1. Trimming removed 4 bases from V and 1 base from J; junction bases left unmatched: 6. The CDR3 covers 15 residues. Germline-derived CDR1 and CDR2 are SGHRS and YFSETQ. CDR3 nucleotide sequence: TGCGCCAGCAGCCCCTCGACAGGGGGATCCTACGAGCAGTACTTC. It specifies CASSPSTGGSYEQYF.

The table lists this clonotype with many counts. One end of the junction does not line up with germline, which may come from a read error. The chain recombines TRBV7-9 with TRBJ2-1; the match to TRBD2 covers 9 bases. Germline V gives CDR1 SEHNR, CDR2 FQNEAQ (reference sequence). The CDR3 contains 14 residues. Here the CDR3 DNA reads TGTGCCAGCAACTTAGCGGGAGTCGGTAATGAGCAGTTCTTC. Protein product: CASNLAGVGNEQFF.

The V gene is TRBV14, the J gene TRBJ2-3, with D perhaps being TRBD1 or TRBD2 (5 bases each). Germline V gene sequence: CDR1 SGHDN, CDR2 FVKESK. This CDR3 spans 13 amino acids. Between the trimmed V and J ends, which lost 7 bases and 5 bases, there was a span of 13 bases. CDR3 in amino acids: CASKDAGGDTQYF. In nucleotides, the CDR3 is TGTGCCAGCAAAGACGCTGGGGGAGATACGCAGTATTTT.

The chain's CDR3 is CASRPGGSNYGYTF. In DNA form, the CDR3 reads TGTGCCAGCAGACCGGGGGGATCTAACTATGGCTACACCTTC. The chain joins TRBV27 to TRBJ1-2, with a possible D match to TRBD1 (5 bases). Germline V gives CDR1 MNHEY, CDR2 SMNVEV (reference sequence). The V end lost 6 bases, the J end lost 0 bases, and 11 bases lay between the germline ends. The CDR3 contains 14 residues.

For this clonotype: A read error may be the cause here, since a much bigger clone is one base away. The chain carries TRBV6-2 or TRBV6-3 and TRBJ2-2; a possible D gene is TRBD2 (6 bases). Germline loops: CDR1 MNHEY, CDR2 SVGEGT. This CDR3 contains 13 residues. CDR3 loop: CASSEVGTGGLFF. The CDR3 DNA is TGTGCCAGCAGTGAAGTAGGAACCGGGGGGCTGTTTTTT.

Concerning this clonotype: A read error may be the cause here, since a much bigger clone is one base away. The chain has TRBV2 and TRBJ2-3; 13 bases line up with TRBD2. The CDR3 length is 16 residues. The germline V gene has CDR1 SNHLY and CDR2 FYNNEI. CDR3 amino acids: CDSSSPTSGGRDTQYF. CDR3 nucleotides: TGTGACAGCAGTTCACCGACTAGCGGGGGGAGAGATACGCAGTATTTT.

This clonotype was observed a handful of times. The rearrangement uses TRBV19 and TRBJ1-1; 8 bases map to TRBD1. This CDR3 comprises 14 residues. Germline CDR1 is LNHDA and CDR2 is SQIVND (reference sequence). J gave up 4 bases and V 3 bases, and 4 bases lay outside the gene matches. The CDR3 region has the DNA TGTGCCAGTAGTATCGGACAGGGCAGCACTGAAGCTTTCTTT. Its translation: CASSIGQGSTEAFF.

This clonotype was observed at least ten times. The chain couples TRBV27 to TRBJ1-5; 9 bases align to TRBD1. CDR3 length: 15 amino acids. The germline V gene has CDR1 MNHEY and CDR2 SMNVEV (reference sequence). The V and J ends lost 6 bases and 1 base, in that order; junction bases with no gene match: 4. The DNA of the CDR3 is TGTGCCAGCAGATTTGGGACAGGGAGCAATCAGCCCCAGCATTTT. It translates to CASRFGTGSNQPQHF.

There are a few counts of this clonotype. J is TRBJ1-2 and V is TRBV7-8; the match to TRBD1 covers 11 bases. Germline CDR1 SGHVS, CDR2 FQNEAQ. The CDR3 is made up of 15 amino acids. V lost 2 bases and J lost 7; bases outside the gene matches: 6. CDR3 in DNA: TGTGCCAGCAGCTTAAGGACAGGGGGCGCGGGTGGCTACACCTTC. Residues: CASSLRTGGAGGYTF.